This record looks at one T cell receptor beta chain sequence and its context. Antigen specificity is unknown. TCRdb keeps only in-frame clones here, not all; method: immunoSEQ multiplex PCR. There are about 100,000 clones in the sample; 85% to 90% occur only once, and about 2.5% lies in the top ten. The record originates from a study of T cell responses to AZD1222 COVID-19 vaccine. General study findings and limits: Clonal diversity may have been underestimated in mostly white British donors. Repertoire sampling was restricted to post-peak T cell response timepoints. Distributed over spike, vaccine-associated CD4 TCRs predominated at 160-218 and 743-854.

The source of this sequence is an adult in good health. Here the sequenced sample was peripheral blood, taken on day 0 of AZD1222 vaccination.

The CDR3 DNA reads as TGTGCCAGCAGTTACCGGGCTAAAGAACCAAAAAACAATCAGCCCCAGCATTTT. It specifies CASSYRAKEPKNNQPQHF. The rearrangement uses TRBV6-2 or TRBV6-3 and TRBJ1-5; D is unresolved. V dropped 2 bases and J dropped 3 bases, with 20 bases sitting between them. Germline CDR1 is MNHEY and CDR2 is SVGEGT. CDR3 length: 18 residues.